These 17 T cell receptor beta chains were all obtained from the same sample, sequenced in a study of T-cell reconstitution after alpha-beta-depleted transplantation in children listed by TCRdb under 2016. Libraries were made using PCR. Sequencing took place on an Illumina HiSeq 2500. TCR libraries were prepared with molecular barcoding, using unique molecular identifiers to normalize TCRbeta repertoire quantification. The public reads were reanalyzed by TCRdb: fastp trimming at Q25, MiXCR alignment, in-frame beta chains only. Rows matching on CDR3 protein sequence are summarized as one entry with the most common DNA and genes. A total of roughly 300,000 distinct CDR3 sequences appear in this sample, almost 10% of them only once. The ten largest make up about 9.4% of the sample. Here the sequenced sample was PBMCs from the stem cell graft donor, taken from the stem cell graft. Every receptor here comes from a human donor who donated a stem cell graft to a child with SCID.

This clonotype was observed a handful of times. This chain uses TRBV20-1 with TRBJ2-7; possibly TRBD2 for D (7 bases). V was shortened by 3 bases and J by 3 bases, with 15 bases between the two germline ends. The CDR3 loop spans 14 amino acids. Per germline, CDR1 DFQATT and CDR2 SNEGSKA (reference sequence). The CDR3: CSASGGAPVYEQYF. The CDR3 nucleotides are TGCAGTGCTAGTGGGGGGGCGCCTGTCTACGAGCAGTACTTC.

There are many counts of this clonotype. The J gene is TRBJ1-1, the V gene TRBV12-3 or TRBV12-4, with D hard to call. The CDR3 runs 13 residues. Deletions cut 3 bases from V and 3 bases from J, with 8 bases between. The CDR3 nucleotides read TGTGCCAGCAGTTTGGAGGGCGACACTGAAGCTTTCTTT. Residues: CASSLEGDTEAFF.

J is TRBJ1-1 and V is TRBV20-1, with D unresolved. Germline V gives CDR1 DFQATT, CDR2 SNEGSKA (reference sequence). This CDR3 comprises 16 residues. With 1 base removed from V and 0 bases from J, the gap between germline ends came to 15 bases. In DNA, the CDR3 is TGCAGTGCTAGAGGCGCTGTTGTGGCGATGAACACTGAAGCTTTCTTT. Its protein product is CSARGAVVAMNTEAFF.

This clonotype was found many times. The chain uses TRBV7-2 and TRBJ1-1, with D possibly being TRBD1 (5 bases). CDR1 is SGHTA, CDR2 FQGNSA, per germline. The V end lost 5 bases, the J end lost 11 bases, and 12 bases lay between the germline ends. The CDR3 is 11 amino acids. In DNA, the CDR3 is TGTGCCAGCAGCCCTTGGGGCGGGGCTTTCTTT. Amino acid sequence: CASSPWGGAFF.

This chain uses TRBV5-1 with TRBJ2-3; tentative D call: TRBD1 (6 bases). CDR3 length: 14 amino acids. V dropped 1 base and J dropped 2 bases, with 8 bases sitting between them. Germline V gene sequence: CDR1 SGHRS, CDR2 YFSETQ. CDR3 region: CASSLWDTTDTQYF. The DNA of the CDR3 is TGCGCCAGCAGCTTGTGGGACACCACAGATACGCAGTATTTT.

The gene calls are TRBV20-1 and TRBJ2-1; 10 bases line up with TRBD2. This CDR3 contains 18 residues. The germline V gene encodes CDR1 DFQATT and CDR2 SNEGSKA (reference sequence). V lost 1 base and J lost 0; bases outside the gene matches: 9. CDR3 bases: TGCAGTGCTAGAGCTACAGCGGGGGGGCAGAGCTCCTACAATGAGCAGTTCTTC. As protein: CSARATAGGQSSYNEQFF.

The gene calls are TRBV19 and TRBJ2-1; D call uncertain. The V end was cut by 5 bases, the J end by 2 bases, with 13 bases between. CDR1 and CDR2 (germline): LNHDA, SQIVND (reference sequence). The CDR3 runs to 15 residues. The CDR3 spells CASSPTPAAYNEQFF. In DNA, the CDR3 is TGTGCCAGTAGTCCTACCCCCGCGGCCTACAATGAGCAGTTCTTC. Filled out from reference TRBV19 and TRBJ2-1, the complete variable domain reads DGGITQSPKYLFRKEGQNVTLSCEQNLNHDAMYWYRQDPGQGLRLIYYSQIVNDFQKGDIAEGYSVSREKKESFPLTVTSAQKNPTAFYLCASSPTPAAYNEQFFGPGTRLTVL.

The chain uses TRBV24-1 and TRBJ2-2, with D uncertain. The CDR3 has 13 amino acids. V lost 7 bases to trimming and J lost 3 bases, with 8 bases between them. Germline V gives CDR1 KGHDR, CDR2 SFDVKD. This CDR3 is CATSDEHTGELFF. The CDR3 DNA sequence: TGTGCCACCAGCGATGAGCACACCGGGGAGCTGTTTTTT.

This clonotype was detected a few times. V and J are TRBV5-1 and TRBJ1-1; 7 nucleotides line up with TRBD1. The V and J ends lost 5 bases and 2 bases, in that order; junction bases with no gene match: 3. The CDR3 is 13 amino acids. The germline gives CDR1 SGHRS, CDR2 YFSETQ. This CDR3 is CASRDRSNTEAFF. CDR3 coding DNA: TGCGCCAGCAGGGACAGGAGTAACACTGAAGCTTTCTTT.

The rearrangement uses TRBV14 and TRBJ2-3; D uncertain. Trimming took off 1 base at V and 2 bases at J, with 10 bases between the two ends. This CDR3 comprises 15 residues. Germline CDR1 SGHDN, CDR2 FVKESK. The CDR3, as DNA: TGTGCCAGCAGCCAAGTCTCTGGTTACACAGATACGCAGTATTTT. This translates into CASSQVSGYTDTQYF.

This clonotype has only a few counts. The V and J genes are TRBV6-5 and TRBJ2-1, with a possible D match to TRBD1 (6 bases). Trimming left V 7 bases short and J 5 bases short, with 9 bases between. The germline gives CDR1 MNHEY, CDR2 SVGAGI. This CDR3 has 12 residues. CDR3 sequence (DNA): TGTGCCAGCACCCGGACAGACAATGAGCAGTTCTTC. Translating gives CASTRTDNEQFF.

This clonotype was counted at least ten times. CDR3 in amino acids: CASRKGETDTQYF. The CDR3 nucleotides are TGTGCCAGCAGGAAAGGGGAGACAGATACGCAGTATTTT. The J gene is TRBJ2-3, the V gene TRBV12-3 or TRBV12-4; D is perhaps TRBD1 or TRBD2 (5 bases each). The CDR3 totals 13 residues. V was trimmed by 6 bases and J by 3 bases, leaving 10 bases between them.

In its sample, this clonotype was seen many times. V and J are TRBV9 and TRBJ1-1; TRBD1 matches 10 bases. V lost 3 bases to trimming and J lost 7 bases; unmatched junction nucleotides: 9. The CDR3 consists of 15 residues. Germline-derived CDR1 and CDR2 are SGDLS and YYNGEE. The CDR3 reads CASSADRGIRFEAFF. CDR3 in DNA: TGTGCCAGCAGCGCGGACAGGGGGATTAGGTTTGAAGCTTTCTTT.

This clonotype was observed a handful of times. The chain couples TRBV5-5 to TRBJ2-7; D may be TRBD2 (5 bases). Trimming cost V 1 base and J 0 bases, with 8 bases left between them. Germline CDR1 reads SGHKS; CDR2 reads YYEKEE (reference sequence). The CDR3 extends over 14 amino acids. Here the CDR3 reads CASSLWESSYEQYF. The CDR3 DNA follows: TGTGCCAGCAGCTTGTGGGAGAGCTCCTACGAGCAGTACTTC.

Many counts were recorded for this clonotype. This chain uses TRBV6-5 with TRBJ2-3, with 7 bases that match TRBD1. The CDR3 is 16 residues long. Germline V gene data show CDR1 as MNHEY and CDR2 as SVGAGI. The V gene end was trimmed by 4 bases and the J gene end by 4 bases; junction bases not matched to a gene: 11. The CDR3 here is CASSLSTGVVADTQYF. CDR3 sequence (DNA): TGTGCCAGCAGTTTATCTACAGGGGTCGTAGCAGATACGCAGTATTTT.

This clonotype was recorded many times. The chain carries TRBV4-1 and TRBJ2-1; no firm D call. V lost 1 base, J lost 6 bases, and 10 bases lay in between. The CDR3 runs 14 residues. CDR1 is MGHRA and CDR2 is YSYEKL in the germline V gene. CDR3 sequence: CASSQVMRTNEQFF. The CDR3 region has the DNA TGCGCCAGCAGCCAAGTCATGCGGACCAATGAGCAGTTCTTC.

The table lists this clonotype with a few counts. The chain couples TRBV5-6 to TRBJ2-3, with 7 bases lining up with TRBD2. V shed 1 base and J 1 base; nucleotides not matched to a gene: 12. The V gene's germline CDR1 is SGHDT and CDR2 YYEEEE. The CDR3 covers 18 residues. CDR3 residues: CASSLLGEGTSGTDTQYF. The CDR3 DNA is TGTGCCAGCAGCTTGCTGGGTGAAGGTACTAGCGGCACAGATACGCAGTATTTT.